This T cell receptor beta chain emerged from a study of human T cells and chemical hapten exposure. Per the germline V gene, CDR1 is SGHRS and CDR2 is YFSETQ. The CDR3 totals 11 residues. Trimming removed 0 bases at V and 6 bases at J, with 4 bases between. Extraction of total RNA was performed on unfractionated whole blood. The library put unique molecular identifiers onto individual cDNA molecules. As handled by the study authors: Individual samples carried between roughly 23,224 and 700,000 TCRs, with 95,638 as the median. TCRdb reprocessed the 5' RACE reads via MiXCR and lists one record per CDR3 protein. These V and J calls are TCRdb output, not the study's own analysis. The sample includes some 78,000 distinct CDR3 sequences, approximately 8% of them seen just once. General study results and limits: TCRs exceeding a frequency of 1 in 1000 stayed unchanged under DPC sensitization.

In its sample, this clonotype was seen many times. The antigen is unknown. The chain links TRBV5-1 to TRBJ2-7; D is unclear. The receptor was isolated from a male donor in good health. CDR3 DNA sequence: TGCGCCAGCAGCTTGGCCGGCGAGCAGTACTTC. Its protein is CASSLAGEQYF.